This T cell receptor (beta chain) was captured by sequencing in a study of cytotoxic CD8 clonotypes in ibrutinib-treated CLL (dated by TCRdb to the early 2020s). As for the study more broadly: The cohort included roughly 15 treatment-naive and some 10 relapsed/refractory patients; approximately 17 were IGHV unmutated. Response samples were obtained after a median of approximately twelve months of treatment, with a range of roughly 6 to 36 months. On average, each sample had 255,043 productive templates and more than 75,000 productive rearrangements. Cryopreserved peripheral blood mononuclear cells were obtained before treatment, at response, and at either sustained remission or disease progression. Partial responses were observed in about 25 patients and complete responses in 2; after a median follow-up of around 68 months, remission was maintained in roughly 15 patients and progression was observed in roughly 12. Longitudinal samples were available for about 30% of the 86 trial participants. All remission and progressive disease samples were collected while patients were still receiving ibrutinib. Results and caveats for the whole study, not just this receptor: Public clonotypes were found to be uncommon and were observed to contract or remain stable during treatment; the increase in clonality was shown to reflect expansion of private clonotypes at ibrutinib response. Lymph node repertoires were not examined, and the timing of sampling was not matched between patients in sustained remission and those whose disease progressed. At ibrutinib response clonality went up, during sustained remission it held steady, and at progression it dropped back toward baseline. At baseline, clonality was higher than in age-matched healthy donors and showed a strong correlation with circulating CD8+ T-cell counts.

Points on this clone: Its target antigen remains unknown. One base away there is no much larger clone; base qualities are not given.

Each clonotype received, on average, approximately 9.9x coverage in deep resolution sequencing performed on a MiSeq, where the target depth lay between 1 in 1 million and 1 in 200,000 T cells. The immunoSEQ hsTCRB Kit was used to generate the TCR beta libraries. Under the source paper's analysis protocol: Data were analyzed with ImmunoSEQ Data Assistant and ImmunoSEQ Analyzer, with V, D and J genes assigned per IMGT definitions. Clonality was computed as one minus normalized Shannon entropy of productive rearrangement frequencies, ranging from 0 to 1. Public clonotype analysis was restricted to overrepresented clonotypes comprising at least 0.05% of each patient's repertoire. Some 13 repertoires from age-matched healthy donors, obtained from immuneACCESS, served as clonality controls. Here the immuneACCESS table is served through TCRdb, limited to in-frame sequences with V and J called. Missing clones are a known gap in these copies; in checked studies unresolved V genes cover under half, and the rest lacks a known reason. The V and J calls and clone size are taken from that table; D and trimming were inferred from the DNA. This sample gives some 200,000 clones in total; 75% to 80% of them show up just once. Together, the top ten hold over 9.5% of the sample.

CDR1 and CDR2 are drawn from the germline V gene: SGHRS, YFSETQ. V is pared back by 1 base and J by 7 bases, with 9 bases lying between the germline termini. The CDR3 covers 14 residues, taking in both the cysteine and the phenylalanine. Only CDR3 DNA remains: 42 bases, in frame from the first base. Explained via the paper, the time point label denotes: approximately eleven months on ibrutinib. For TCR beta library preparation, 1.5 to 2 micrograms of genomic DNA were extracted from the cryopreserved PBMCs. Longitudinal blood samples from CLL patients on ibrutinib monotherapy underwent high-throughput TCR beta sequencing. The patients took part in an open-label, single-center phase 2 trial of ibrutinib monotherapy.

This receptor was identified in a human donor with chronic lymphocytic leukemia. Sequenced here: PBMCs, sampled after 12 months of ibrutinib treatment. The chain is encoded by TRBV5-1 joined to TRBJ1-6, with the D gene not clear enough to name. The CDR3 amino acid sequence is: CASSLSQRNSPLHF. The DNA sequence is as follows: TGCGCCAGCAGCTTGTCGCAGCGGAATTCACCCCTCCACTTT.